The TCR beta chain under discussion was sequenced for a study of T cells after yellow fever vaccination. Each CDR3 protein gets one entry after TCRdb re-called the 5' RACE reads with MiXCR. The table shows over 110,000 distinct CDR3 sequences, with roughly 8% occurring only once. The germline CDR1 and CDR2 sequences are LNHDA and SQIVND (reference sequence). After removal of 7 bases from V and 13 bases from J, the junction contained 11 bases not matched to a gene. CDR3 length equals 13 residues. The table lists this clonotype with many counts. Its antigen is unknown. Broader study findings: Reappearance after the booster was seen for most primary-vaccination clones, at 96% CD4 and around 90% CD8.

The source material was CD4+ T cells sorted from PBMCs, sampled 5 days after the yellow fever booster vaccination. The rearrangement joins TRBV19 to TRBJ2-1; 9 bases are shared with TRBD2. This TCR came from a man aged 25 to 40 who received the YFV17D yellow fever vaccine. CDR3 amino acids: CASKEQTGTSQFF. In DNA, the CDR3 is TGTGCCAGTAAAGAACAAACCGGGACTAGCCAGTTCTTC.